This T cell receptor beta chain was sequenced for a study of CD8 T cells in ankylosing spondylitis. MiXCR was run by TCRdb on the 5' RACE reads, yielding one entry per CDR3 protein. The repertoire holds 150,000 or so distinct CDR3 sequences, with 25% to 35% as singletons. Trimming at V came to 6 bases and at J to 2 bases, leaving 6 bases not matched to a gene. The CDR3 extends over 13 amino acids. Germline V CDR1 and CDR2: DFQATT, SNEGSKA (reference sequence). In regard to this clonotype: Its antigen is not known.

Study-wide points: A subset of motif variants has previously been described in the synovial fluid and blood of reactive arthritis. The authors reported significant enrichment of disease-linked clones in matched ankylosing spondylitis synovial fluid.

This rearrangement joins TRBV20-1 to TRBJ2-7, with 8 positions matching TRBD2. This sequence was found in a male donor with ankylosing spondylitis. Source material: synovial fluid, either unsorted or a sorted T cell fraction (not recorded which). The CDR3 loop reads CSAAGGPTYEQYF. The DNA of the CDR3 is TGCAGTGCGGCGGGGGGCCCTACCTACGAGCAGTACTTC.